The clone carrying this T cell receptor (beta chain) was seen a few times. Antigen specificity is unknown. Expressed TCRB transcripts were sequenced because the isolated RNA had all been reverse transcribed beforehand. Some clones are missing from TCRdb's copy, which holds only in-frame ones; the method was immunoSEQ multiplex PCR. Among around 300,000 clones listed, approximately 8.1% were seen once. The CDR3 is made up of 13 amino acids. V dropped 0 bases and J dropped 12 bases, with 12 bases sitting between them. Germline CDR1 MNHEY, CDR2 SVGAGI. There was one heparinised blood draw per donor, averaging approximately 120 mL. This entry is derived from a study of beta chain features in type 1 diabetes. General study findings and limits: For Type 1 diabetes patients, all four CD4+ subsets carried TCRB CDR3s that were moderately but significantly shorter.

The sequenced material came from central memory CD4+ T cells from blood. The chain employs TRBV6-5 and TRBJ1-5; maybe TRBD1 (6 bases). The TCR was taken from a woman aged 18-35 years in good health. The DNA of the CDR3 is TGTGCCAGCAGTTACTCGTCGACAGGACTCCAGCATTTT. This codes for CASSYSSTGLQHF.